The 29 T cell receptor beta chains listed next were all sequenced from one sample in a study of radiation and T cells in renal cell carcinoma. Some clones are missing from TCRdb's copy, which holds only in-frame ones; the method was immunoSEQ multiplex PCR. The sample lists about 150,000 clones, about 85% occurring once. Indicated time point: baseline pretreatment blood. Treatment given: 15 Gy SBRT to primary tumor, nephrectomy 4 weeks later. The input for sequencing was blood, taken from a patient whose treatment included radiotherapy and nephrectomy. These receptors were obtained from a woman aged 70 to 79 with renal cell carcinoma.

The chain combines TRBV27 with TRBJ1-1; D is undetermined. CDR3 length equals 14 residues. Germline V CDR1 and CDR2: MNHEY, SMNVEV (reference sequence). The ends were cut back, 3 bases at V and 6 bases at J, with 14 bases in the middle. This CDR3 is CASSLGIQRAEAFF. The CDR3 DNA is TGTGCCAGCAGTTTGGGGATCCAAAGAGCTGAAGCTTTCTTT.

The gene calls are TRBV7-2 and TRBJ1-2, with a tentative D call TRBD1 (5 bases). This CDR3 has 14 residues. V was clipped by 3 bases and J by 4 bases, with 12 bases between them. The germline V gene encodes CDR1 SGHTA and CDR2 FQGNSA. The CDR3 nucleotides read TGTGCCAGCAGCTTGGACACGTTGGCCTATGGCTACACCTTC. This gives the protein CASSLDTLAYGYTF.

V gene TRBV20-1 combines with J gene TRBJ2-3; D is undetermined. The CDR3 has 11 residues. Germline V lookup: CDR1 DFQATT, CDR2 SNEGSKA (reference sequence). V lost 6 bases and J 6 bases, leaving 10 bases between the germline ends. Here the CDR3 DNA reads TGCAGTGCAGTCGGTGGGGATACGCAGTATTTT. It yields the protein CSAVGGDTQYF.

This clone was observed a single time. The chain recombines TRBV5-1 with TRBJ2-7; 9 bases are shared with TRBD1. This CDR3 region has 13 residues. CDR1 SGHRS and CDR2 YFSETQ come from the germline V gene. The J segment lost 3 bases and the V segment lost 7 bases, leaving 5 bases of the junction unmatched. The CDR3 spells CASSGTGLYEQYF. The CDR3 region has the DNA TGCGCCAGCTCCGGGACAGGGCTCTACGAGCAGTACTTC.

This CDR3 reads CATSSENTEAFF. CDR3 sequence (DNA): TGTGCCACCAGCAGCGAGAACACTGAAGCTTTCTTT. V and J are TRBV15 and TRBJ1-1; D is unresolved. The CDR3 runs to 12 residues. Germline V gives CDR1 LNHNV, CDR2 YYDKDF (reference sequence). V was shortened by 3 bases and J by 1 base, with 3 bases between the two germline ends.

This chain connects TRBV5-1 to TRBJ1-5; TRBD1 agrees at 9 bases. This CDR3 comprises 14 residues. The trim removed 4 bases at V and 7 bases at J, leaving 6 bases unmatched. Germline values: CDR1 SGHRS, CDR2 YFSETQ. CDR3 region: CASSPTGGWQPQHF. For the CDR3, the DNA is TGCGCCAGCAGCCCGACAGGGGGATGGCAGCCCCAGCATTTT.

The gene calls are TRBV9 and TRBJ1-2; D is undetermined. This CDR3 comprises 16 residues. From germline, CDR1 is SGDLS and CDR2 YYNGEE. V was cut by 0 bases and J by 5 bases, with 17 bases left in between. The CDR3 DNA sequence: TGTGCCAGCAGCGTAGGAGCGACTCCCAGTTTTTATGGCTACACCTTC. As protein: CASSVGATPSFYGYTF. Full variable domain (missing parts from reference TRBV9 and TRBJ1-2): DSGVTQTPKHLITATGQRVTLRCSPRSGDLSVYWYQQSLDQGLQFLIQYYNGEERAKGNILERFSAQQFPDLHSELNLSSLELGDSALYFCASSVGATPSFYGYTFGSGTRLTVV.

The chain couples TRBV14 to TRBJ2-1, with TRBD2 matching 7 bases. Germline V gene lookup returns CDR1 SGHDN and CDR2 FVKESK. The CDR3 runs to 16 residues. With V trimmed by 4 bases and J by 0 bases, 6 bases remained unmatched. CDR3 sequence reads: CASSLTRTSSYNEQFF. For the CDR3, the DNA is TGTGCCAGCAGCCTTACCCGGACTAGCTCCTACAATGAGCAGTTCTTC.

The J gene is TRBJ2-7, the V gene TRBV6-1, with D maybe TRBD1 (6 bases). Trimming left V 0 bases short and J 5 bases short, with 17 bases between. The CDR3 runs to 16 residues. Germline loops: CDR1 MNHNS, CDR2 SASEGT. CDR3 residues: CASSEARKGVGHEQYF. The CDR3 DNA reads TGTGCCAGCAGTGAAGCGCGGAAGGGGGTTGGGCACGAGCAGTACTTC.

This chain joins TRBV4-1 and TRBJ1-3; possibly TRBD1 for D (6 bases). The V end was cut by 1 base, the J end by 0 bases, with 16 bases between. The CDR3 loop spans 18 amino acids. The germline V gene encodes CDR1 MGHRA and CDR2 YSYEKL. CDR3 nucleotides: TGCGCCAGCAGCCAAGGGGGCCTGGGGACAACCTCTGGAAACACCATATATTTT. Translation: CASSQGGLGTTSGNTIYF.

This clone has only a few counts. The J gene is TRBJ1-1, the V gene TRBV7-9; D call uncertain. V was trimmed by 3 bases and J by 1 base, leaving 9 bases between them. Germline CDR1 and CDR2: SEHNR and FQNEAQ (reference sequence). The CDR3 totals 14 residues. This CDR3 is CASSLGASNTEAFF. The CDR3 DNA reads as TGTGCCAGCAGCTTGGGCGCTTCGAACACTGAAGCTTTCTTT. Full variable domain (remainder filled in from reference TRBV7-9 and TRBJ1-1): DTGVSQNPRHKITKRGQNVTFRCDPISEHNRLYWYRQTLGQGPEFLTYFQNEAQLEKSRLLSDRFSAERPKGSFSTLEIQRTEQGDSAMYLCASSLGASNTEAFFGQGTRLTVV.

This clone is a singleton in its sample. The J gene is TRBJ2-7, the V gene TRBV15; D is unresolved. Trimming stripped 5 bases from V and 2 bases from J, with 4 bases between. Germline CDR1 LNHNV, CDR2 YYDKDF (reference sequence). The length of the CDR3 is 11 residues. Written as DNA, the CDR3 is TGTGCCACCAGCGGGCCCTACGAGCAGTACTTC. It yields the protein CATSGPYEQYF.

This clone occurred once. The V and J genes are TRBV27 and TRBJ2-7; D might be TRBD2 (6 bases). Germline CDR1 is MNHEY and CDR2 is SMNVEV (reference sequence). The CDR3 covers 15 residues. Trimming removed 1 base at V and 1 base at J, with 11 bases between. This CDR3 is CASSLWASESYEQYF. CDR3 nucleotides: TGTGCCAGCAGTTTATGGGCTAGCGAGTCCTACGAGCAGTACTTC.

The V call is TRBV5-6, the J call TRBJ1-2; TRBD1 matches at 8 bases. V lost 0 bases, J lost 4 bases, and 5 bases stayed unmatched. The CDR3 loop spans 15 amino acids. In germline, CDR1 is SGHDT, CDR2 YYEEEE. CDR3 DNA: TGTGCCAGCAGCTTGGGACAGGGGCTAGTCTATGGCTACACCTTC. Protein: CASSLGQGLVYGYTF.

The sample holds one count of this clone. In DNA form, the CDR3 reads TGTGCCAGCAGCGGCCGAGGGATCCAAGAGACCCAGTACTTC. It translates to CASSGRGIQETQYF. The gene calls are TRBV7-2 and TRBJ2-5, with D possibly TRBD2 on 5 matching bases. V gave up 5 bases and J gave up 1 base, with 11 bases separating them. The CDR3 loop spans 14 amino acids. Germline-derived CDR1 and CDR2 are SGHTA and FQGNSA. Complete variable domain (other parts from reference TRBV7-2 and TRBJ2-5): GAGVSQSPSNKVTEKGKDVELRCDPISGHTALYWYRQSLGQGLEFLIYFQGNSAPDKSGLPSDRFSAERTGGSVSTLTIQRTQQEDSAVYLCASSGRGIQETQYFGPGTRLLVL.

This rearrangement joins TRBV30 to TRBJ1-6, with unresolved D. The length of the CDR3 is 17 residues. Trimming took off 1 base at V and 9 bases at J, with 22 bases between the two ends. Germline CDR1 GTSNPN, CDR2 SVGIG (reference sequence). CDR3: CAWSAWPPSPVGSPLHF. The CDR3 nucleotides are TGTGCCTGGAGTGCCTGGCCGCCTTCCCCGGTAGGTTCACCCCTCCACTTT. Together with reference TRBV30 and TRBJ1-6, the CDR3 gives the full variable domain: SQTIHQWPATLVQPVGSPLSLECTVEGTSNPNLYWYRQAAGRGLQLLFYSVGIGQISSEVPQNLSASRPQDRQFILSSKKLLLSDSGFYLCAWSAWPPSPVGSPLHFGNGTRLTVT.

This clone was observed once. The V gene is TRBV5-1, the J gene TRBJ2-1, with D possibly being TRBD2 (6 bases). V was cut by 6 bases and J by 0 bases, with 10 bases left in between. Looked up from germline, CDR1 is SGHRS and CDR2 is YFSETQ. CDR3 length: 14 amino acids. CDR3 bases: TGCGCCAGCATCCCGGGAGACTCCTACAATGAGCAGTTCTTC. It codes for CASIPGDSYNEQFF.

The count of this clone is one. This chain connects TRBV2 to TRBJ2-3, with 9 nucleotides matching TRBD2. V dropped 7 bases and J dropped 0; count of bases not matched to a gene: 14. The CDR3 runs to 18 residues. Germline V CDR1 and CDR2: SNHLY, FYNNEI. For the CDR3, the DNA is TGTGCCAGCAACGGTGGTAGCGGGGGCCTTCCTAGCACAGATACGCAGTATTTT. Translation: CASNGGSGGLPSTDTQYF.

This clone is a singleton in its sample. This chain joins TRBV27 and TRBJ2-1; 8 positions match TRBD2. CDR1 MNHEY and CDR2 SMNVEV come from the germline V gene (reference sequence). The V and J ends lost 4 bases and 8 bases, in that order; junction bases with no gene match: 13. This CDR3 has 16 amino acids. The CDR3 DNA reads as TGTGCCAGCAGTTCCGGTAGCGGGGTAAGATCGGATGAGCAGTTCTTC. Translation: CASSSGSGVRSDEQFF.

The genes are TRBV10-2 and TRBJ2-7; 7 bases are shared with TRBD2. Germline lookup yields CDR1 WSHSY and CDR2 SAAADI. The ends lost 7 bases at V and 6 bases at J; junction bases unmatched: 9. The CDR3 runs to 13 residues. The CDR3 DNA reads TGCGCCAGCACTTTAATGGGAGGGCGCGAGCAGTACTTC. It is translated as CASTLMGGREQYF.

The chain recombines TRBV10-3 with TRBJ2-6; 10 bases agree with TRBD1. Losses at the gene ends were 6 bases for V and 2 bases for J; bases not matched to a gene: 4. CDR3 length: 16 residues. Germline-derived CDR1 and CDR2 are ENHRY and SYGVKD. The CDR3 sequence: CAISNDRGPGANVLTF. For the CDR3, the DNA is TGTGCCATCAGCAATGACAGGGGGCCTGGGGCCAACGTCCTGACTTTC.

The V gene is TRBV30, the J gene TRBJ1-5, with a weak D call TRBD1 (5 bases). The CDR3 loop spans 16 amino acids. The V and J ends lost 2 bases and 2 bases respectively, with 16 bases between them. Germline V gene lookup returns CDR1 GTSNPN and CDR2 SVGIG (reference sequence). The CDR3 reads CAWSQPLQGGNQPQHF. The DNA of the CDR3 is TGTGCCTGGAGTCAGCCGCTTCAGGGTGGCAATCAGCCCCAGCATTTT.

This clone showed up just once. The genes are TRBV5-4 and TRBJ1-1, with D uncertain. Trimming stripped 4 bases from V and 0 bases from J, with 16 bases between. The CDR3 covers 16 residues. Germline CDR1 is SGHNT and CDR2 is YYREEE (reference sequence). Here the CDR3 DNA reads TGTGCCAGCAGCCCGGGCCGGACCCGTATGAACACTGAAGCTTTCTTT. This gives the protein CASSPGRTRMNTEAFF. Supplemented by reference TRBV5-4 and TRBJ1-1, the full variable domain reads ETGVTQSPTHLIKTRGQQVTLRCSSQSGHNTVSWYQQALGQGPQFIFQYYREEENGRGNFPPRFSGLQFPNYSSELNVNALELDDSALYLCASSPGRTRMNTEAFFGQGTRLTVV.

The J gene is TRBJ1-2, the V gene TRBV6-1; D remains unclear. CDR3 length equals 12 residues. Per the germline V gene, CDR1 is MNHNS and CDR2 is SASEGT. Trimming cost V 1 base and J 4 bases, with 4 bases left between them. The CDR3 DNA reads TGTGCCAGCAGTGAAGGGCCCTATGGCTACACCTTC. Protein: CASSEGPYGYTF.

This clone was seen only a few times. The chain's CDR3 is CASSPQGWTEAFF. The CDR3 region has the DNA TGTGCCAGCAGCCCACAGGGCTGGACTGAAGCTTTCTTT. J is TRBJ1-1 and V is TRBV5-4; D is perhaps TRBD1 (6 bases). Trimming took off 4 bases at V and 5 bases at J, with 12 bases between the two ends. The CDR3 spans 13 residues. CDR1 is SGHNT and CDR2 is YYREEE in the germline V gene (reference sequence).

The chain combines TRBV9 with TRBJ1-6; TRBD1 matches at 8 bases. The CDR3 contains 14 residues. The V gene's germline CDR1 is SGDLS and CDR2 YYNGEE. The junction had 0 bases not matched to a gene; V was cut back by 0 bases and J by 7 bases. CDR3 in amino acids: CASSVGTGNSPLHF. The CDR3 DNA reads TGTGCCAGCAGCGTAGGGACAGGGAATTCACCCCTCCACTTT.

The chain uses TRBV15 and TRBJ2-7; D call uncertain. The germline V gene encodes CDR1 LNHNV and CDR2 YYDKDF (reference sequence). The V end was cut by 0 bases, the J end by 2 bases, with 11 bases between. This CDR3 has 15 residues. The CDR3 loop reads CATSRDRAVAYEQYF. CDR3 sequence (DNA): TGTGCCACCAGCAGAGATAGGGCAGTGGCCTACGAGCAGTACTTC.

This rearrangement joins TRBV19 to TRBJ1-1, with a tentative D call TRBD1 (6 bases). CDR3 length: 17 residues. Per the germline V gene, CDR1 is LNHDA and CDR2 is SQIVND (reference sequence). V was cut by 5 bases and J by 1 base, with 20 bases left in between. The CDR3: CASSAETGIPTNTEAFF. The DNA for the CDR3 is TGTGCCAGTAGTGCTGAGACAGGTATTCCTACGAACACTGAAGCTTTCTTT.

This chain uses TRBV6-5 with TRBJ2-1, with TRBD2 matching over 7 bases. J lost 10 bases, V lost 2 bases, and 11 bases had no gene match. The CDR3 is made up of 15 amino acids. CDR1 is MNHEY and CDR2 is SVGAGI in the germline V gene. In nucleotides, the CDR3 is TGTGCCAGCAGTTACGATTGGGGAAACGGGGGGGAGCAGTTCTTC. This sequence encodes CASSYDWGNGGEQFF.